This T cell receptor beta chain emerged from a study of cytomegalovirus exposure and HLA in healthy donors. In the PCR, 60 Vbeta and 13 Jbeta primers were used. Original processing notes: Per a later analysis, the number of unique TCR beta chains was some 80 million, of which roughly 10 million were shared. The method was immunoSEQ multiplex PCR; TCRdb's version includes in-frame clones alone and lacks a portion of them. Clonal size and the V and J genes are those of that table, whereas D and trimming came from the DNA. The sample carries about 130,000 clones, roughly 63% recorded once. The CDR3 has 14 amino acids. J lost 12 bases, V lost 4 bases, and 9 bases had no gene match. The germline V gene encodes CDR1 SQVTM and CDR2 ANQGSEA.

The specimen sequenced was PBMCs. The TCR was taken from a man aged 25 to 40 in good health and CMV-seropositive. This chain connects TRBV29-1 to TRBJ2-1, with TRBD2 identical over 13 bases. Here the CDR3 reads CSVVRLAGGARQFF. The DNA for the CDR3 is TGCAGCGTTGTCCGACTAGCGGGAGGTGCACGGCAGTTCTTC.